The text below deals with one TCR beta chain. Its target is unknown. The data were produced by immunoSEQ multiplex PCR, yet TCRdb's version contains in-frame clones alone and is incomplete. The sample gives more than 2,000,000 clones, more than 85% of which show up once; about 0.39% is in the top ten. The entry originates in a study of shared clonotypes between healthy human individuals. Study-wide points: About 5.2% was the fraction of naive CD4 clonotypes found shared across several donors.

J gave up 7 bases and V 6 bases, and 4 bases lay outside the gene matches. The CDR3 length is 14 residues. The germline gives CDR1 MNHEY, CDR2 SVGAGI. The chain is built from TRBV6-5 and TRBJ1-4; 11 nucleotides match TRBD1. The specimen sequenced was naive CD4+ T cells from PBMCs. Subset meaning: CD45RA+ positively selected. This TCR derives from a man aged 18 to 35 in good health. Some clones in this sample may be carry-over from other donors' samples. The DNA of the CDR3 is TGTGCCAGCAGCGTAGGGACAGGGGGTGAAAAACTGTTTTTT. Its protein is CASSVGTGGEKLFF.